The clone carrying this T cell receptor beta chain was seen at least ten times. Its antigen is as yet unknown. These data come from a study of post-analysis software for immune sequencing data. Study-level background: The disease courses spanned relapsing-remitting, secondary progressive and progressive-relapsing forms of multiple sclerosis.

Study results and limitations: Controls significantly exceeded multiple sclerosis patients in normalized Chao1 diversity. Elevated frequency relative to controls characterized roughly five TRBV segments in patients, TRBV5-6, TRBV5-1 and TRBV20-1 among them.

Carried by the TCR beta cDNA libraries were unique molecular identifiers. Input of about 0.95 to 10 million T cells yielded 400,000 to 550,000 cDNA molecules. TCRdb re-called the PCR reads through MiXCR, storing one row per CDR3 protein. In the table there are about 170,000 distinct CDR3 sequences, 30% of which are singletons. Germline V CDR1 and CDR2: SGHVS, FQNEAQ. The CDR3 has 16 residues. V lost 6 bases to trimming and J lost 8 bases; unmatched junction nucleotides: 14. The chain combines TRBV7-8 with TRBJ2-1; 9 positions match TRBD2. This sequence originates from a girl aged 5-17 years with multiple sclerosis. The sequenced material came from blood. The CDR3 loop reads CASRRGIAGGAHEQFF. The CDR3 DNA is TGTGCCAGCAGGAGGGGTATCGCGGGAGGGGCCCATGAGCAGTTCTTC.